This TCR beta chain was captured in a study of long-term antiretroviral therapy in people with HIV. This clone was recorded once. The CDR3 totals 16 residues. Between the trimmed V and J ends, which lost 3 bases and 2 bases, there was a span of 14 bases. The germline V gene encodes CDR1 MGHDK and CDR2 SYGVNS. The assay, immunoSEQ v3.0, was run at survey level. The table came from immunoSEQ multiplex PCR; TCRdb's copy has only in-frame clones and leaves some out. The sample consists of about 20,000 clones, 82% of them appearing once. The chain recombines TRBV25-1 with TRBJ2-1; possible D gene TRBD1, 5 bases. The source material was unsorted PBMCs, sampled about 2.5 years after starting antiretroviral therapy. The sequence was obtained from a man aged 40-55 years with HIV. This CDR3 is CASSDGGRAPYNEQFF. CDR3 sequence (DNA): TGTGCCAGCAGTGATGGCGGCAGGGCCCCCTACAATGAGCAGTTCTTC.